The rows below give T cell receptor beta chains drawn from one sample of a study of response to subunit inactivated influenza vaccine. One entry per CDR3 protein results from TCRdb running MiXCR on the RT-PCR reads. The data show 540,000 or so distinct CDR3 sequences, 10% to 15% seen once. Specimen: PBMCs from blood, collected 40 to 50 days after vaccination. These receptors came from a man aged 50 to 59 who received an inactivated influenza vaccine. Both conserved end residues are part of each CDR3. Fields, in order: clone size, V gene, J gene, D gene, CDR3 length, CDR3 protein, CDR3 DNA. The D gene is left open where the match is weak. Not every row has a clone size; where given, it reads once, few, many or a size class.

-	TRBV18	TRBJ2-3	TRBD1	15	CASSIGQGNADTQYF	TGTGCCAGCTCAATCGGACAGGGGAACGCAGATACGCAGTATTTT
-	TRBV5-1	TRBJ1-3	-	15	CASSLEGDSGNTIYF	TGCGCCAGCAGCTTGGAAGGGGACTCTGGAAACACCATATATTTT
-	TRBV12-3/TRBV12-4	TRBJ2-5	TRBD1	15	CASSPEDRGRETQYF	TGTGCCAGCAGCCCCGAGGACAGGGGACGGGAGACCCAGTACTTC
few	TRBV28	TRBJ1-4	-	15	CASRQPAGQGEKLFF	TGTGCCAGCAGGCAACCTGCGGGGCAGGGTGAAAAACTGTTTTTT
many	TRBV13	TRBJ2-1	TRBD1	16	CASSAYGTALPNEQFF	TGTGCCAGCAGCGCGTACGGGACAGCCCTCCCCAATGAGCAGTTCTTC
-	TRBV20-1	TRBJ2-1	TRBD2	16	CSARERKSGSGNEQFF	TGCAGTGCTAGAGAAAGGAAAAGCGGGAGCGGAAATGAGCAGTTCTTC
-	TRBV29-1	TRBJ2-1	TRBD2	14	CSVSMGLAGDEQFF	TGCAGCGTAAGCATGGGACTAGCGGGGGATGAGCAGTTCTTC
few	TRBV11-2	TRBJ2-5	-	12	CASSVGKETQYF	TGTGCCAGCAGCGTAGGGAAAGAGACCCAGTACTTC
few	TRBV4-2	TRBJ2-3	-	15	CASSQDDSVWDTQYF	TGTGCCAGCAGCCAAGATGATAGCGTGTGGGATACGCAGTATTTT
many	TRBV7-2	TRBJ1-6	-	13	CASSLSPNSPLHF	TGTGCCAGCAGCTTATCCCCTAATTCACCCCTCCACTTT
many	TRBV4-1	TRBJ2-1	TRBD1	18	CASSYPGQGLQVGVEQFF	TGCGCCAGCAGCTATCCGGGACAGGGGCTCCAAGTAGGGGTGGAGCAGTTCTTC
-	TRBV7-2	TRBJ2-1	TRBD2	14	CASSLGLALGEQFF	TGTGCCAGCAGCTTAGGACTAGCCCTGGGAGAGCAGTTCTTC
many	TRBV20-1	TRBJ2-1	TRBD2	13	CSASGGSDNEQFF	TGCAGTGCTAGCGGGGGGAGCGACAATGAGCAGTTCTTC
-	TRBV4-3	TRBJ2-1	TRBD2	15	CASSNGLAGDNEQFF	TGCGCCAGCAGCAACGGACTAGCGGGGGACAATGAGCAGTTCTTC
-	TRBV28	TRBJ2-7	-	13	CASTQQGAREKYF	TGTGCCAGCACCCAACAAGGGGCCCGGGAGAAGTACTTC
-	TRBV20-1	TRBJ1-6	-	16	CSARDLAGPLNSPLHF	TGCAGTGCTAGAGATTTAGCAGGGCCCTTGAATTCACCCCTCCACTTT